One and the same sample provided the 26 T cell receptor beta chains below, sequenced in a study of Graves' ophthalmopathy and Graves' hyperthyroidism. TCR beta CDR3 regions were amplified from RNA transcripts. HTBI-primed RT-PCR formed the first round, and a multiplex PCR formed the second. TCRdb re-derived calls from the multiplex PCR reads in MiXCR, one entry per CDR3 protein. The table shows nearly 400,000 distinct CDR3 sequences, with approximately 20% occurring only once. Sequences were obtained from peripheral blood. The receptors were gathered from a woman aged 18-29 years with Graves' ophthalmopathy.

The V and J genes are TRBV28 and TRBJ2-2, with 8 nucleotides matching TRBD1. Germline CDR1 reads MDHEN; CDR2 reads SYDVKM. The CDR3 is 16 residues long. V lost 0 bases to trimming and J lost 3 bases; unmatched junction nucleotides: 3. The CDR3 DNA follows: TGTGCCAGCAGTTTATGGACAGGGGAATACACCGGGGAGCTGTTTTTT. Residues: CASSLWTGEYTGELFF.

This clonotype was seen repeatedly, ten times or more. This chain links TRBV4-1 with TRBJ1-3; perhaps TRBD1 as D (5 bases). V was pared by 1 base and J by 7 bases, with 14 bases between. Germline CDR1 is MGHRA and CDR2 is YSYEKL. This CDR3 is 15 amino acids long. CDR3 sequence reads: CASSQAAGLGNTIYF. CDR3 sequence (DNA): TGCGCCAGCAGCCAAGCTGCGGGACTAGGGAACACCATATATTTT.

This clonotype occurred a few times. At one of its ends the junction is not consistent with the germline gene, which may arise from a read error. V gene TRBV12-3 or TRBV12-4 combines with J gene TRBJ1-1; 8 bases line up with TRBD1. The CDR3 contains 12 residues. The CDR3, as DNA: TGTGCCAGCAGTACTCTAGGGACAGGCGGCCAATTT. Translated, it gives CASSTLGTGGQF.

This clonotype appeared many times. The CDR3 is CSARDTWDRVYGYTF. The CDR3 nucleotides read TGCAGTGCTAGAGATACGTGGGACAGGGTCTATGGCTACACCTTC. V gene TRBV20-1 combines with J gene TRBJ1-2; 9 bases agree with TRBD1. V trimming: 0 bases; J trimming: 4 bases; junction bases outside the gene matches: 6. Germline V gene sequence: CDR1 DFQATT, CDR2 SNEGSKA (reference sequence). The CDR3 contains 15 residues.

This clonotype was counted at least ten times. This chain joins TRBV6-2 or TRBV6-3 and TRBJ1-3; TRBD1 aligns across 7 bases. Germline V gene data show CDR1 as MNHEY and CDR2 as SVGEGT. V lost 0 bases and J lost 3; bases outside the gene matches: 11. The CDR3 runs to 18 residues. CDR3 nucleotides: TGTGCCAGCAGTTACTCGCGAATTGAGGGGGCAGATGGAAACACCATATATTTT. It yields the protein CASSYSRIEGADGNTIYF.

In this sample, this clonotype turned up many times. The V call is TRBV20-1, the J call TRBJ2-2, with 8 bases fitting TRBD1. The CDR3 contains 15 residues. Per the germline V gene, CDR1 is DFQATT and CDR2 is SNEGSKA (reference sequence). Losses at the gene ends were 6 bases for V and 5 bases for J; bases not matched to a gene: 11. CDR3 bases: TGCAGTGCCCCCTGGGCAGGGGGCGCAACCGGGGAGCTGTTTTTT. Protein: CSAPWAGGATGELFF.

This clonotype was counted ten times or more. This sequence joins TRBV6-5 and TRBJ2-7; TRBD2 matches 7 bases. Germline V lookup: CDR1 MNHEY, CDR2 SVGAGI. V shed 2 bases and J 1 base; nucleotides not matched to a gene: 5. This CDR3 is 15 amino acids long. This CDR3 is CASSYGLADSYEQYF. DNA of the CDR3: TGTGCCAGCAGTTACGGCCTAGCGGATTCCTACGAGCAGTACTTC.

This clonotype was seen at least ten times. Mismatch with germline at one junction end may stem from a read error. This rearrangement joins TRBV12-3 or TRBV12-4 to TRBJ1-3; 9 bases line up with TRBD1. This CDR3 comprises 16 residues. CDR3 coding DNA: TGTGCCAGCGATTCTCTCCGGGACAGGGATCTAAACACCACATATTTT. Amino acids: CASDSLRDRDLNTTYF.

There are many counts of this clonotype. The chain has TRBV24-1 and TRBJ2-7; no reliable D call. The CDR3 extends over 13 amino acids. The V gene lost 0 bases and the J gene lost 1 base, with 3 bases spanning the gap. Germline V gene sequence: CDR1 KGHDR, CDR2 SFDVKD. In DNA form, the CDR3 reads TGTGCCACCAGTGATTTGCTATCCTACGAGCAGTACTTC. Protein: CATSDLLSYEQYF.

The genes are TRBV12-3 or TRBV12-4 and TRBJ2-5; 9 bases map to TRBD2. Trimming at V came to 6 bases and at J to 7 bases, leaving 12 bases not matched to a gene. CDR3 size: 15 residues. DNA for the CDR3: TGTGCCAGCAGCCCGCCACGCGGGAGGGGTGGGACCCAGTACTTC. Translation gives CASSPPRGRGGTQYF.

This clonotype was seen repeatedly, ten times or more. The J gene is TRBJ2-2, the V gene TRBV6-2 or TRBV6-3; a weak D match, TRBD1 (6 bases). The CDR3 contains 12 residues. V shed 6 bases and J shed 8 bases, with 10 bases lying between them. The germline gives CDR1 MNHEY, CDR2 SVGEGT. The CDR3, as DNA: TGTGCCAGCAGATTCGACAGGGGGGAGCTGTTTTTT. It specifies CASRFDRGELFF.

This clonotype was seen ten or more times. V is TRBV9 and J is TRBJ1-1, with 7 bases identical to TRBD1. With 0 bases clipped from V and 8 bases from J, the junction kept 4 bases outside the gene matches. From germline, CDR1 is SGDLS and CDR2 YYNGEE. There are 13 residues in the CDR3. CDR3 loop: CASSVAPTGEAFF. CDR3 DNA: TGTGCCAGCAGCGTAGCTCCGACAGGGGAAGCTTTCTTT.

This clonotype was picked up many times. The rearrangement joins TRBV7-2 to TRBJ2-7; TRBD1 matches at 10 bases. The germline V gene encodes CDR1 SGHTA and CDR2 FQGNSA. This CDR3 has 15 amino acids. After removal of 4 bases from V and 3 bases from J, the junction contained 6 bases not matched to a gene. This chain's CDR3 is CASSSPRDRGYEQYF. The CDR3 nucleotides are TGTGCCAGCAGCTCCCCCCGGGACAGGGGCTACGAGCAGTACTTC.

This sequence joins TRBV6-1 and TRBJ2-2; the match to TRBD1 covers 7 bases. The CDR3 length is 14 residues. V dropped 6 bases and J dropped 5; count of bases not matched to a gene: 6. CDR1 is MNHNS, CDR2 SASEGT, per germline. The CDR3 region is CASSSGQPTGELFF. Here the CDR3 DNA reads TGTGCCAGCAGCTCGGGACAGCCTACCGGGGAGCTGTTTTTT.

J is TRBJ2-2 and V is TRBV4-1; D is unclear. The CDR3 loop spans 13 amino acids. CDR1 and CDR2 (germline): MGHRA, YSYEKL. The ends were cut back, 0 bases at V and 6 bases at J, with 5 bases in the middle. The CDR3 nucleotides are TGCGCCAGCAGCCAAGAGAATTCCGGGGAGCTGTTTTTT. Protein product: CASSQENSGELFF.

This clonotype was counted many times. V is TRBV12-3 or TRBV12-4 and J is TRBJ2-7, with 7 bases identical to TRBD2. This CDR3 spans 13 amino acids. The trim removed 6 bases at V and 4 bases at J, leaving 6 bases unmatched. CDR3 in amino acids: CASSSGLTYEQYF. In DNA form, the CDR3 reads TGTGCCAGCAGCTCGGGACTAACTTACGAGCAGTACTTC.

The table lists this clonotype with many counts. The gene calls are TRBV20-1 and TRBJ1-5; no clear D gene. Germline V gene sequence: CDR1 DFQATT, CDR2 SNEGSKA (reference sequence). This CDR3 has 14 residues. Trimming removed 4 bases at V and 3 bases at J, with 13 bases between. CDR3 nucleotides: TGCAGTGCTACCCCCGGGATCCTCAATCAGCCCCAGCATTTT. It specifies CSATPGILNQPQHF.

This clonotype was seen many times. V and J are TRBV12-3 or TRBV12-4 and TRBJ1-5; no firm D call. The CDR3 is 16 amino acids. Trimming cost V 1 base and J 3 bases, with 13 bases left between them. CDR3 sequence reads: CASSLGKGIPNQPQHF. For the CDR3, the DNA is TGTGCCAGCAGTTTAGGGAAAGGCATACCCAATCAGCCCCAGCATTTT.

This clonotype was observed at least ten times. CDR3 sequence reads: CAWTDSLTSGDYEQYF. CDR3 nucleotide sequence: TGTGCCTGGACAGACTCCTTAACTAGCGGCGACTACGAGCAGTACTTC. The J gene is TRBJ2-7, the V gene TRBV30; 8 bases fit TRBD2. V was pared by 4 bases and J by 3 bases, with 14 bases of the junction left unmatched. CDR1 is GTSNPN, CDR2 SVGIG, per germline (reference sequence). CDR3 size: 16 residues.

This clonotype was recorded many times. This chain connects TRBV29-1 to TRBJ1-2; 10 bases line up with TRBD1. The CDR3 sequence is 13 residues long. V dropped 7 bases and J dropped 4; count of bases not matched to a gene: 6. The V gene's germline CDR1 is SQVTM and CDR2 ANQGSEA. The chain's CDR3 is CSAGTGVSYGYTF. In nucleotides, the CDR3 is TGCAGCGCCGGGACAGGGGTTAGCTATGGCTACACCTTC.

The table lists this clonotype with many counts. This rearrangement joins TRBV15 to TRBJ1-2; 9 bases line up with TRBD1. The trim removed 5 bases at V and 8 bases at J, leaving 9 bases unmatched. In germline, CDR1 is LNHNV, CDR2 YYDKDF (reference sequence). The length of the CDR3 is 14 residues. The CDR3: CATSYRGPPFGYTF. Here the CDR3 DNA reads TGTGCCACCAGCTACAGGGGGCCCCCTTTCGGCTACACCTTC.

This clonotype was observed at least ten times. This chain's CDR3 is CAWNTPTTSYGYTF. The CDR3 bases are TGTGCCTGGAACACTCCTACAACATCTTATGGCTACACCTTC. J is TRBJ1-2 and V is TRBV30; no clear D. V was clipped by 4 bases and J by 5 bases, with 17 bases between them. Germline CDR1 and CDR2: GTSNPN and SVGIG (reference sequence). The length of the CDR3 is 14 residues.

Concerning this clonotype itself: It may be a read error: a sequence one base away is much more abundant. Since no conserved phenylalanine or tryptophan closes the CDR3, a read error is the likely cause. This chain connects TRBV2 to TRBJ2-7; the match to TRBD1 covers 7 bases. The trim removed 7 bases at V and 2 bases at J, leaving 8 bases unmatched. This CDR3 region has 14 residues. Germline V gene lookup returns CDR1 SNHLY and CDR2 FYNNEI. CDR3 nucleotides: TGTGCCAGCAATCCGCGGACAGGTCCCTACGAGCAGTACTCC. Its protein product is CASNPRTGPYEQYS.

Concerning this clonotype itself: A read error may account for a junction end that differs from germline. In DNA form, the CDR3 reads TGTGCCAGTAGCTTAGAAGAGTCCAGGGTTACTCAGCCCCAGCATTTT. Encoded protein: CASSLEESRVTQPQHF. This sequence joins TRBV11-2 and TRBJ1-5, with a weak D call TRBD1 (5 bases). Germline V gene data show CDR1 as SGHAT and CDR2 as FQNNGV. This CDR3 has 16 amino acids.

This clonotype was counted only a few times. The chain links TRBV29-1 to TRBJ1-1; 7 nucleotides agree with TRBD1. The germline V gene has CDR1 SQVTM and CDR2 ANQGSEA. The ends lost 7 bases at V and 4 bases at J; junction bases unmatched: 9. The CDR3 spans 13 residues. CDR3 residues: CSAPTGRGTEAFF. For the CDR3, the DNA is TGCAGCGCCCCGACAGGGAGGGGCACTGAAGCTTTCTTT. The full variable domain, its missing parts supplied by reference TRBV29-1 and TRBJ1-1, is SAVISQKPSRDICQRGTSLTIQCQVDSQVTMMFWYRQQPGQSLTLIATANQGSEATYESGFVIDKFPISRPNLTFSTLTVSNMSPEDSSIYLCSAPTGRGTEAFFGQGTRLTVV.

This clonotype appeared many times. The CDR3 loop is CASSQVWTVEGTQYF. CDR3 sequence (DNA): TGTGCCAGCAGCCAAGTCTGGACAGTGGAGGGGACCCAGTACTTC. V usage is TRBV3-1 and J usage is TRBJ2-5; D is perhaps TRBD1 or TRBD2 (6 bases each). Germline V gene sequence: CDR1 LGHDT, CDR2 YNNKEL (reference sequence). V was shortened by 1 base and J by 7 bases, with 16 bases between the two germline ends. The CDR3 totals 15 residues.